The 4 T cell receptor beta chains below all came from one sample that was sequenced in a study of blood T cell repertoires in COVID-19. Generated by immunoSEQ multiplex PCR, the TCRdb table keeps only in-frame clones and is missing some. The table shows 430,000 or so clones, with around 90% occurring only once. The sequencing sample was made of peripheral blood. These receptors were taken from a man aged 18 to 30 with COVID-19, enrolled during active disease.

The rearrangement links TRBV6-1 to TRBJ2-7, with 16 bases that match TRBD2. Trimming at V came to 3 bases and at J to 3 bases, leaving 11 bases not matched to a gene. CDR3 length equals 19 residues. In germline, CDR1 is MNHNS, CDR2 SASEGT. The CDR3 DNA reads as TGTGCCAGCAGTGATAACCCCCCGGGACTAGCGGGAGGGATCTACGAGCAGTACTTC. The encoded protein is CASSDNPPGLAGGIYEQYF.

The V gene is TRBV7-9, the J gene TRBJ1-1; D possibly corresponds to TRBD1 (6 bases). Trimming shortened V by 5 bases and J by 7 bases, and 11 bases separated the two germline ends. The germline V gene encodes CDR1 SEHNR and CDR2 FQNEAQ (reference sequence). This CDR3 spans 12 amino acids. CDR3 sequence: CASSTHRDEAFF. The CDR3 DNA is TGTGCCAGCAGCACTCACAGGGATGAAGCTTTCTTT.

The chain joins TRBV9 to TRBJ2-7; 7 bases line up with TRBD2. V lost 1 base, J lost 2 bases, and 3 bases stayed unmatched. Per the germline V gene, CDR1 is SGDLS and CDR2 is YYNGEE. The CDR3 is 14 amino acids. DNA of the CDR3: TGTGCCAGCAGCGTAAGGGCGGGAGCCTACGAGCAGTACTTC. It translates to CASSVRAGAYEQYF.

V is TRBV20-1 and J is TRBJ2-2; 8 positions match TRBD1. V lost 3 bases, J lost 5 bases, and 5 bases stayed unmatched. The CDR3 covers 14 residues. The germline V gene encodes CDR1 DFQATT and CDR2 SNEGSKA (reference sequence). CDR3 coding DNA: TGCAGTGCTAGTGACAGGGGTGGGACCGGGGAGCTGTTTTTT. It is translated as CSASDRGGTGELFF.